This T cell receptor beta chain was captured in a study of vaccination and CD4 T cells after COVID-19. As for the study in general: Cells received overlapping spike peptides from SARS-CoV-2, HCoV-NL63, HCoV-OC43 and HCoV-229E as stimulation.

Sample treatment: roughly nine-day PBMC culture with coronavirus spike peptide pools or control peptides (ViraFEST assay). PCR positivity dates ran from March to December 2020, preceding US Alpha, Beta and Delta variants. Culture conditions combined some 1.9 million PBMCs per well with about 9 IU/ml IL-2 and 9 to 10 ug/ml peptide pools. Sequencing of the DNA from cultured CD4+ T cells was carried out with the Oncomine TCR Beta short-read assay. Via MiXCR, TCRdb re-called the PCR reads, giving one row per CDR3 protein. This table holds about 20,000 distinct CDR3 sequences, around half found once. This CDR3 is built from 14 residues. Trimming took 4 bases from V and 7 from J; bases not matched to a gene: 5. CDR1 is SGHTA and CDR2 is FQGNSA in the germline V gene. Notes on the study in general: In convalescent patients, 304 of 307 vaccine-specific clones were spike mono-reactive.

Worth noting for this clonotype: Its antigen is not known.

V and J are TRBV7-2 and TRBJ1-5, with TRBD1 identical over 9 bases. Source material: CD4+ T cells from blood, cultured in vitro. The source of this sequence is a human donor who had recovered from COVID-19. The DNA of the CDR3 is TGTGCCAGCAGCTCCCGACAGGGGGGCCAGCCCCAGCATTTT. Its protein product is CASSSRQGGQPQHF.